The entry below describes one T cell receptor beta chain. This clone has only one observation. The antigen it recognizes is unknown. No much larger clone is present one base from it, and per-base qualities are unavailable. The sample's time point label is to be understood as: baseline before first vaccination. Read against the paper, the sample's treatment or condition label means: meningococcal conjugate vaccine given as trial control. The vaccinee samples were drawn from two UK trials, COV001 and COV002, one of which was a single-blind randomized controlled phase 2/3 trial testing AZD1222 (ChAdOx1 nCoV-19) in healthy adults. For TCRbeta chain sequencing, PBMC samples from trial participants were taken at day 0 and at day 28 after the second dose. The CDR1 and CDR2 encoded by the germline V gene are MNHNS and SASEGT. V lost 0 bases and J lost 4 bases; the stretch between them is 12 bases long. The CDR3 holds 15 amino acids from the cysteine to the phenylalanine. CDR3 DNA only is kept here, 45 bases in frame from base 1.

The CDR3 regions of human TCRbeta chains were analyzed by immunosequencing. The source study handled its data this way. TCRs in the repertoires were matched against a reference library of SARS-CoV-2-specific TCRs that had been generated with the MIRA antigen-specificity platform. Breadth meant the fraction of unique TCRs that were SARS-CoV-2-associated, whereas depth meant the fraction of total T cells that were SARS-CoV-2-associated. Using the MIRA data, every spike-specific TCR was mapped to the spike region that the TCR reacted to and assigned to either a CD4 or a CD8 class. Log10-transformed breadth and depth values were compared by one-way ANOVA with Sidak's multiple comparisons tests. The source is immuneACCESS, and TCRdb retained only in-frame sequences with V and J called. Part of the clones is not carried over; for the studies checked, unresolved V genes explain less than half of this, and the remainder is unexplained. D and trimming come from the DNA, and the V and J calls and clone size come from that table. The sample table records 100,000 to 150,000 clones; about 89% of these occur just once. Together, the top ten hold around 10% of the sample.

The data belong to a study of T cell responses to AZD1222 COVID-19 vaccine (dated by TCRdb to about 2021). Study-level background: TCR sequencing was performed for approximately 240 trial participants, of whom roughly 200 were given two doses of AZD1222 and around 25 were given two doses of MenACWY control vaccine. Trial participants were enrolled by age into subgroups of 18-55, 56-69 and 70-plus years, and 148, 28 and 57 TCR-sequenced participants, respectively, were included in these subgroups.

Here is what the overall study found, with its caveats: Because no samples from the day 14 peak response were available, repertoires could be characterized only after the peak T cell response. Participants were mostly white British, with more females than males. The authors suggested clonal diversity may have been underestimated. A significant rise in spike-specific TCR breadth and depth was observed after two AZD1222 doses relative to day 0 and relative to MenACWY recipients. The whole spike protein was spanned by vaccine-associated CD4 TCRs, and dominant responses were seen in regions 160-218 and 743-854. Only a handful of AZD1222 recipients were SARS-CoV-2 seropositive at baseline, limiting conclusions about previously exposed vaccinees. The 56-69-year group was small, and its depth increase did not reach significance, likely because of low power. Reportedly, close to half of the unique spike-specific TCRs recognized epitopes lying outside the regions that are mutated in the B.1.351 and B.1.1.7 variants.

The chain couples TRBV6-1 to TRBJ1-1; TRBD1 is perhaps the D gene, given 5 matching bases. The specimen comprised peripheral blood, sampled on day 0 of MenACWY control vaccination. The clonotype was recovered from an adult in good health. The CDR3 region has the sequence CASSEAEGAGTEAFF. In nucleotide form, the sequence is TGTGCCAGCAGTGAAGCGGAAGGGGCCGGCACTGAAGCTTTCTTT.